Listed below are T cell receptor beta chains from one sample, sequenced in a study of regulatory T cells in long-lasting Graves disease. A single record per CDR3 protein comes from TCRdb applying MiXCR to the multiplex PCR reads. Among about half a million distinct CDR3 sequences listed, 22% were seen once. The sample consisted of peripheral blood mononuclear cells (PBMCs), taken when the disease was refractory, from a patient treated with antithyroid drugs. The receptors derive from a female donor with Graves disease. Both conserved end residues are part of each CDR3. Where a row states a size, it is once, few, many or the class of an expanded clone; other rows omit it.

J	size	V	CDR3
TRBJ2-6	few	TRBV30	CAWSVGGGANVLTF
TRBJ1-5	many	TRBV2	CATKDSYSNQPQHF
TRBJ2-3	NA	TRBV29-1	CSVEDQSDTQYF
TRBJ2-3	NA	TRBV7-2	CASSLGRSGSTTDTQYF
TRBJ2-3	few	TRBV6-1	CASSRGGLTDTQYF
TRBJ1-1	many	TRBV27	CASSSHLNTEAFF
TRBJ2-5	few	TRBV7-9	CASSLGQGEQETQYF
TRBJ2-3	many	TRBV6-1	CASSDSIAGGNTDTQYF
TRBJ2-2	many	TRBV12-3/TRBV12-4	CASSTSGREAGELFF
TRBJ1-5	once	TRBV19	CASSMSVGAGDQPQHF
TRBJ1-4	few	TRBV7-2	CASSSPYPATNEKLFF
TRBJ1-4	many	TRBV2	CASRRQGLLNEKLFF
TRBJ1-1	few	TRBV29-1	CSARQVINTEAFF
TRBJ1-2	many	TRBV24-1	CATSGGQFYGYTF
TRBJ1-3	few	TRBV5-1	CASSLEGTGAASGNTIYF
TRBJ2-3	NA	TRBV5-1	CASSLAWSGALPPDTQYF
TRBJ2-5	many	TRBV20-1	CSADRGGTQYF
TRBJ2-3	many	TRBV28	CASSFLDRADTQYF
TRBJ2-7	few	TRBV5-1	CASSQGRKEFEQYF
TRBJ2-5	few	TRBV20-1	CSARGGWGETQYF
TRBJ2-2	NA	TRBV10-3	CAITMGQGNTGELFF
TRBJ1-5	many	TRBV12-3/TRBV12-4	CASSFDRWDQPQHF
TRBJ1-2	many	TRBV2	CASTQRDSPKSYGYTF
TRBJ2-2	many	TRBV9	CASSRHGVSTGELFF
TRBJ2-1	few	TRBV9	CASSVAPGGTNEQFF
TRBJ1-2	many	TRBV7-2	CASSLETGRGYTF
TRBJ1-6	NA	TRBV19	CASSEMGHYNSPLHF
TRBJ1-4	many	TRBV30	CAWSVRANGKLFF
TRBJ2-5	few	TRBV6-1	CASSERWQSTQETQYF
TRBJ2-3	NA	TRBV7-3	CASSLTPTSTDTQYF
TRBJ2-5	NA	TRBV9	CASSTRQEPQETQYF
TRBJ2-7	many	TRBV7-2	CASSLAVGSVPYEQYF